This note documents a single TCR beta chain sequence. V gave up 1 base and J gave up 4 bases; unmatched junction bases: 10. The CDR3 covers 17 residues. CDR1 LGHDT and CDR2 YNNKEL come from the germline V gene (reference sequence). This entry is derived from a study of blood T cell repertoires in COVID-19. TCRdb's table, derived via immunoSEQ multiplex PCR, lists solely in-frame clones and lacks some. The table records tens of thousands of clones, about four fifths of them present only once. Sequencing used peripheral blood. This receptor was taken from a woman at least 80 years old with active or convalescent COVID-19. The chain has TRBV3-1 (or the pseudogene TRBV3-2) and TRBJ1-2, with 9 bases aligning to TRBD1. The CDR3 DNA reads TGTGCCAGCAGCCAAGCCGGGACAGGGACCTCTGGCTATGGCTACACCTTC. Translated: CASSQAGTGTSGYGYTF.